These T cell receptor beta chains were read from a single sample in a study of human T cells and chemical hapten exposure. One entry per CDR3 protein results from TCRdb running MiXCR on the RACE reads. The table shows around 350,000 distinct CDR3 sequences, with around 5.5% occurring only once. The sample here was whole blood, taken in connection with sensitization to the hapten diphenylcyclopropenone (DPC). The source of these receptors is a young woman with alopecia areata. Some clones in this sample may be carry-over from other donors' samples. Both conserved end residues are part of each CDR3. The D gene is left open where the match is weak. Clone size is given for some rows only: seen once, a few or many times, or a class if the clone is expanded.

d_call: NA
clone_size: few
v_call: TRBV6-6
j_call: TRBJ1-1
cdr3_aa: CASSYSMTFF
cdr3_nt: TGTGCCAGCAGTTACTCTATGACTTTCTTT

d_call: TRBD1
clone_size: NA
v_call: TRBV7-2
j_call: TRBJ2-1
cdr3_aa: CASSPGQGSFYEQFF
cdr3_nt: TGTGCCAGCAGCCCCGGACAGGGGAGCTTCTATGAGCAGTTCTTC

d_call: NA
clone_size: many
v_call: TRBV6-6
j_call: TRBJ1-2
cdr3_aa: CASSSSSGFPYGYTF
cdr3_nt: TGTGCCAGCAGTTCCTCGTCGGGCTTTCCGTATGGCTACACCTTC

d_call: NA
clone_size: many
v_call: TRBV4-2
j_call: TRBJ1-2
cdr3_aa: CASSQEGSYGYTF
cdr3_nt: TGTGCCAGCAGCCAAGAAGGGAGCTATGGCTACACCTTC

d_call: NA
clone_size: few
v_call: TRBV12-3/TRBV12-4
j_call: TRBJ1-5
cdr3_aa: CASSFWQDQPQHF
cdr3_nt: TGTGCCAGCAGTTTTTGGCAGGATCAGCCCCAGCATTTT

d_call: TRBD1
clone_size: many
v_call: TRBV28
j_call: TRBJ1-2
cdr3_aa: CASSPSATGGVYGYTF
cdr3_nt: TGTGCCAGCAGTCCGTCCGCCACAGGGGGCGTCTATGGCTACACCTTC

d_call: NA
clone_size: few
v_call: TRBV3-1
j_call: TRBJ2-7
cdr3_aa: CASSQDPVEQYF
cdr3_nt: TGTGCCAGCAGCCAAGATCCCGTCGAGCAGTACTTC

d_call: NA
clone_size: NA
v_call: TRBV7-2
j_call: TRBJ1-2
cdr3_aa: CASSLDRADGGYTF
cdr3_nt: TGTGCCAGCAGCTTAGATAGGGCAGACGGGGGCTACACCTTC

d_call: TRBD1
clone_size: many
v_call: TRBV29-1
j_call: TRBJ2-6
cdr3_aa: CSVVAPGRTGIYVLTF
cdr3_nt: TGCAGCGTTGTGGCGCCAGGAAGGACAGGCATATACGTCCTGACTTTC

d_call: NA
clone_size: many
v_call: TRBV4-1
j_call: TRBJ1-1
cdr3_aa: CASSQAGLSDTEAFF
cdr3_nt: TGCGCCAGCAGCCAAGCAGGACTTAGTGACACTGAAGCTTTCTTT

d_call: NA
clone_size: many
v_call: TRBV5-1
j_call: TRBJ2-7
cdr3_aa: CASSSGTSQTYEQYF
cdr3_nt: TGCGCCAGCAGCTCAGGTACTAGCCAGACCTACGAGCAGTACTTC

d_call: NA
clone_size: few
v_call: TRBV24-1
j_call: TRBJ1-1
cdr3_aa: CATSDLKCCSNTEAFF
cdr3_nt: TGTGCCACCAGTGATTTGAAATGCTGCTCGAACACTGAAGCTTTCTTT

d_call: TRBD1
clone_size: NA
v_call: TRBV4-1
j_call: TRBJ1-6
cdr3_aa: CASSGQGNLYNSPLHF
cdr3_nt: TGCGCCAGCAGCGGACAGGGGAATTTATATAATTCACCCCTCCACTTT

d_call: NA
clone_size: NA
v_call: TRBV10-3
j_call: TRBJ1-4
cdr3_aa: CATQQVRSEKLFF
cdr3_nt: TGTGCCACGCAACAAGTCAGGAGTGAAAAACTGTTTTTT

d_call: NA
clone_size: many
v_call: TRBV4-3
j_call: TRBJ2-1
cdr3_aa: CASSQGTSSYNEQFF
cdr3_nt: TGCGCCAGCAGCCAAGGTACGAGCTCCTACAATGAGCAGTTCTTC

d_call: TRBD2
clone_size: many
v_call: TRBV6-4
j_call: TRBJ2-3
cdr3_aa: CASSGLAGDSTDTQYF
cdr3_nt: TGTGCCAGCAGCGGACTAGCGGGGGACAGCACAGATACGCAGTATTTT